Listed below are T cell receptor beta chains from one sample, sequenced in a study of blood T cell repertoires in COVID-19. Libraries were prepared by immunoSEQ multiplex PCR; TCRdb keeps only in-frame clonotypes and omits some of them. This repertoire shows hundreds of thousands of clones, 85% to 90% found once; its top ten account for approximately 1%. Sequencing input: PBMCs or T cells enriched from blood (not recorded which). The receptors shown here come from a man younger than 30 who had recovered from COVID-19. The CDR3 runs from the conserved cysteine through the conserved F or W. The D gene is left open where the match is weak. Size is stated for part of the rows, as once, few or many counts, or as a class when the clone is expanded.

clone_size	d_call	v_call	j_call	cdr3_aa	cdr3_nt
NA	NA	TRBV2	TRBJ2-7	CASRVSSYEQYF	TGTGCCAGCAGGGTTAGCTCCTACGAGCAGTACTTC
NA	TRBD1	TRBV28	TRBJ1-4	CASMRSITGARDEKLFF	TGTGCCAGCATGAGGTCCATTACAGGGGCTAGGGATGAAAAACTGTTTTTT
NA	TRBD1	TRBV10-3	TRBJ1-2	CAISDRGPGGYTF	TGTGCCATCAGTGATAGGGGGCCCGGTGGCTACACCTTC
NA	NA	TRBV7-2	TRBJ2-1	CASTGGTGWGLGQFF	TGTGCCAGCACCGGAGGAACAGGGTGGGGATTAGGGCAGTTCTTC
NA	NA	TRBV19	TRBJ1-3	CASSARGGNTIYF	TGTGCCAGTAGTGCCCGAGGGGGAAACACCATATATTTT
once	TRBD1	TRBV11-2	TRBJ1-2	CASKEGTGGNYGYTF	TGTGCCAGCAAAGAAGGGACAGGGGGTAACTATGGCTACACCTTC
NA	TRBD2	TRBV27	TRBJ2-7	CASSPGGRGYEQYF	TGTGCCAGCAGTCCAGGTGGGAGGGGCTACGAGCAGTACTTC
NA	NA	TRBV2	TRBJ1-5	CASRQDGRNQPQHF	TGTGCCAGCAGACAGGACGGACGAAATCAGCCCCAGCATTTT
NA	NA	TRBV12-3/TRBV12-4	TRBJ2-2	CASTHRLTGELFF	TGTGCCAGCACCCACAGGTTAACCGGGGAGCTGTTTTTT
NA	NA	TRBV7-9	TRBJ1-2	CASSLRRDNYGYTF	TGTGCCAGCAGCTTAAGGAGGGACAACTATGGCTACACCTTC
few	NA	TRBV18	TRBJ1-5	CASSTGGGSNQPQHF	TGTGCCAGCTCCACCGGGGGAGGTAGCAATCAGCCCCAGCATTTT
NA	NA	TRBV20-1	TRBJ2-7	CSAIQLYEQYF	TGCAGTGCTATACAGCTGTACGAGCAGTACTTC
NA	TRBD1	TRBV5-1	TRBJ1-5	CASSWGTGPNQPQHF	TGCGCCAGCAGCTGGGGGACAGGGCCCAATCAGCCCCAGCATTTT
NA	TRBD1	TRBV12-3/TRBV12-4	TRBJ1-1	CASSSRTGGAFF	TGTGCCAGCAGTTCCCGGACAGGGGGAGCTTTCTTT
NA	NA	TRBV10-3	TRBJ2-7	CAISGGVPSYEQYF	TGTGCCATCAGTGGCGGGGTACCCTCCTACGAGCAGTACTTC
NA	NA	TRBV19	TRBJ2-4	CASSRGKKNIQYF	TGTGCCAGTAGTCGGGGGAAGAAAAACATTCAGTACTTC
NA	NA	TRBV5-1	TRBJ2-7	CASSQGGYEQYF	TGCGCCAGCAGCCAAGGGGGATACGAGCAGTACTTC
NA	TRBD1	TRBV6-5	TRBJ2-2	CASSRDRVTGELFF	TGTGCCAGCAGCCGAGACAGGGTCACCGGGGAGCTGTTTTTT
NA	TRBD1	TRBV5-6	TRBJ1-1	CASSLGTALTEAFF	TGTGCCAGCAGCCTAGGGACAGCGCTCACTGAAGCTTTCTTT
NA	TRBD2	TRBV10-3	TRBJ2-1	CAILRGGDEQFF	TGTGCCATCCTCCGGGGGGGTGATGAGCAGTTCTTC
NA	NA	TRBV25-1	TRBJ1-6	CASSDGPGSSYNSPLHF	TGTGCCAGCAGTGACGGGCCGGGAAGCTCCTATAATTCACCCCTCCACTTT
once	NA	TRBV5-4	TRBJ2-2	CASSSFNTGELFF	TGTGCCAGCAGCTCCTTTAACACCGGGGAGCTGTTTTTT
NA	NA	TRBV21-1	TRBJ2-7	CASSNSLAGGSGYEQYF	TGTGCCAGCAGCAACAGCTTAGCGGGAGGGTCGGGCTACGAGCAGTACTTC
NA	NA	TRBV28	TRBJ1-1	CASRGGFRAFAFF	TGTGCCAGCAGAGGAGGGTTTAGGGCTTTTGCTTTCTTT
NA	NA	TRBV4-1	TRBJ2-3	CASSQESQPSTDTQYF	TGCGCCAGCAGCCAAGAATCACAGCCTAGCACAGATACGCAGTATTTT
NA	TRBD1	TRBV29-1	TRBJ1-5	CSVYRGERNQPQHF	TGCAGCGTTTACAGGGGGGAACGCAATCAGCCCCAGCATTTT
NA	NA	TRBV27	TRBJ1-1	CASSFRLNTEAFF	TGTGCCAGCAGTTTTCGGTTGAACACTGAAGCTTTCTTT
NA	NA	TRBV4-2	TRBJ1-1	CASSPQGGNTEAFF	TGTGCCAGCAGCCCCCAAGGGGGTAACACTGAAGCTTTCTTT
NA	NA	TRBV5-1	TRBJ1-2	CASSQDGVRRGYTF	TGCGCCAGCTCCCAGGACGGGGTCAGACGCGGCTACACCTTC
few	NA	TRBV12-5	TRBJ1-1	CASGLGSLNTEAFF	TGTGCTAGTGGTTTGGGGAGTCTGAACACTGAAGCTTTCTTT
NA	TRBD2	TRBV23-1	TRBJ2-5	CASSRPGHSAGVAETQYF	TGCGCCAGCAGTCGGCCAGGTCATTCAGCGGGAGTAGCAGAGACCCAGTACTTC
NA	NA	TRBV7-7	TRBJ2-2	CASSPGINTGELFF	TGTGCCAGCAGCCCGGGGATAAACACCGGGGAGCTGTTTTTT
NA	NA	TRBV18	TRBJ2-2	CASSPSGNTGELFF	TGTGCCAGCTCACCTTCGGGGAACACCGGGGAGCTGTTTTTT
NA	TRBD1	TRBV4-2	TRBJ1-5	CASSQEGQGAQPQHF	TGTGCCAGCAGCCAAGAAGGACAGGGGGCTCAGCCCCAGCATTTT
NA	TRBD1	TRBV14	TRBJ2-3	CASSLKVTGGFSSTDTQYF	TGTGCCAGCAGCCTAAAAGTCACAGGGGGCTTCTCTAGCACAGATACGCAGTATTTT
NA	TRBD2	TRBV7-3	TRBJ2-3	CASSLGLAFTDTQYF	TGTGCCAGCAGCTTAGGACTAGCGTTCACAGATACGCAGTATTTT
once	NA	TRBV20-1	TRBJ2-1	CSASASGNNEQFF	TGCAGTGCTAGTGCGTCAGGCAACAATGAGCAGTTCTTC
NA	NA	TRBV5-8	TRBJ1-3	CASSLRRPGNTIYF	TGTGCCAGCAGCTTGAGGAGACCTGGAAACACCATATATTTT
NA	TRBD1	TRBV20-1	TRBJ2-7	CSAHDRDLQYF	TGCAGTGCACATGACAGGGACCTACAGTACTTC
NA	NA	TRBV11-1	TRBJ2-1	CASSFGGEQFF	TGTGCCAGCAGCTTCGGAGGTGAGCAGTTCTTC
NA	NA	TRBV20-1	TRBJ2-7	CSAVRRPEQYF	TGCAGTGCTGTGAGGAGGCCGGAGCAGTACTTC
NA	TRBD2	TRBV5-4	TRBJ2-7	CASSPRASGVYEQYF	TGTGCCAGCAGCCCCCGGGCTAGCGGGGTGTACGAGCAGTACTTC
NA	NA	TRBV6-1	TRBJ1-1	CASSELVRGGYMNTEAFF	TGTGCCAGCAGTGAATTGGTCAGGGGAGGGTACATGAACACTGAAGCTTTCTTT
NA	NA	TRBV6-2/TRBV6-3	TRBJ2-6	CASSPETGLSGANVLTF	TGTGCCAGCAGCCCTGAGACAGGCCTCTCTGGGGCCAACGTCCTGACTTTC
NA	NA	TRBV6-5	TRBJ1-2	CASSYRDNRDGYTF	TGTGCCAGCAGTTACAGGGACAATCGGGACGGCTACACCTTC
NA	NA	TRBV3-1/TRBV3-2	TRBJ1-1	CASSPTGNTEAFF	TGTGCCAGCAGCCCCACAGGGAACACTGAAGCTTTCTTT
NA	TRBD2	TRBV19	TRBJ2-1	CASSPAGGDNEQFF	TGTGCCAGTAGTCCAGCGGGGGGGGACAATGAGCAGTTCTTC